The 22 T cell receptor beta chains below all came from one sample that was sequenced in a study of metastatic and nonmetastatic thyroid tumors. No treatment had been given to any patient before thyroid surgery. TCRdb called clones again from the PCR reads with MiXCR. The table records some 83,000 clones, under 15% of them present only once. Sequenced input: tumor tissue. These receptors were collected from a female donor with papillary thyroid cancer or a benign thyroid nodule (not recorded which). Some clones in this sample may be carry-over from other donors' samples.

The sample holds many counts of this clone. CDR3 sequence (DNA): TGTGCCAGCAGTTACTCGGGGGGCACCTATGGCTACACCTTC. As protein: CASSYSGGTYGYTF. The rearrangement links TRBV6-5 to TRBJ1-2, with D possibly TRBD1 on 6 matching bases. This CDR3 has 14 amino acids. CDR1 is MNHEY and CDR2 is SVGAGI in the germline V gene. With 0 bases removed from V and 4 bases from J, the gap between germline ends came to 9 bases.

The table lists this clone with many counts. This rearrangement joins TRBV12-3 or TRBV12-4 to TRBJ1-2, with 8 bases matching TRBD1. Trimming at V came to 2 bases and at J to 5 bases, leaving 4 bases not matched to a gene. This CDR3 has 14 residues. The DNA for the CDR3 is TGTGCCAGCAGTTTACAGGGGGCCGTTTATGGCTACACCTTC. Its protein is CASSLQGAVYGYTF.

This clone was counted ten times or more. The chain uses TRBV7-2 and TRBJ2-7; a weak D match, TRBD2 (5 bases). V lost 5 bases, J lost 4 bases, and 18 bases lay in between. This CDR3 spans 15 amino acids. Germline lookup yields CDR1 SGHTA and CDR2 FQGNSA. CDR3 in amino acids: CASSHITSPPYEQYF. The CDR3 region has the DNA TGTGCCAGCAGCCACATCACTAGTCCCCCTTACGAGCAGTACTTC.

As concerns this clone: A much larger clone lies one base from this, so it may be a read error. CDR3 amino acids: CASSGIPGYGYTF. The CDR3 nucleotides read TGTGCCAGCAGTGGAATCCCCGGGTATGGCTACACCTTC. This chain links TRBV2 with TRBJ1-2, with no clear D. Between the trimmed V and J ends, which lost 4 bases and 5 bases, there was a span of 11 bases. Germline values: CDR1 SNHLY, CDR2 FYNNEI. This CDR3 is 13 amino acids long.

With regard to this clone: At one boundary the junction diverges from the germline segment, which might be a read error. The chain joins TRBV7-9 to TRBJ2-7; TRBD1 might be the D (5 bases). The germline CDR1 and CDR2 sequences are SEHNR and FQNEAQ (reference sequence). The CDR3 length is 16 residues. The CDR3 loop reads CASSFRKTGESYDQYF. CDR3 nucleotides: TGTGCCAGCAGCTTTAGAAAAACAGGTGAATCCTACGATCAGTACTTC.

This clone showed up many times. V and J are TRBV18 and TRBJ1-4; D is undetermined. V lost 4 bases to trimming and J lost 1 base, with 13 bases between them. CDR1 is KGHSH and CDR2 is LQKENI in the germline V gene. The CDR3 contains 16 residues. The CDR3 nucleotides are TGTGCCAGCTCACAGGGAAACCTCGTAACTAATGAAAAACTGTTTTTT. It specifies CASSQGNLVTNEKLFF.

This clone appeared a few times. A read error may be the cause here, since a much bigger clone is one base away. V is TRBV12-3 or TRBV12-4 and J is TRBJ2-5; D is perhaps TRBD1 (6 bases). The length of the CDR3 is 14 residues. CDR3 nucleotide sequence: TGTGCCAGCGGTTTGGGTGGGGGCGCGGAGACCCAGTACTTC. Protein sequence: CASGLGGGAETQYF.

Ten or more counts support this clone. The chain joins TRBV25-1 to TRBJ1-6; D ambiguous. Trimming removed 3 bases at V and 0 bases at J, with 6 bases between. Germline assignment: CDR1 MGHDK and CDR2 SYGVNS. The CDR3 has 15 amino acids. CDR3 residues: CASSEESSYNSPLHF. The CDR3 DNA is TGTGCCAGCAGTGAGGAGAGCTCCTATAATTCACCCCTCCACTTT.

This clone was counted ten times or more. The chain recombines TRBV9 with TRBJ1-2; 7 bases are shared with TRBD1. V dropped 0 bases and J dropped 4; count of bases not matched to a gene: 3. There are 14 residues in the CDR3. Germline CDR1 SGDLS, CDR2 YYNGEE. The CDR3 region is CASSVGGGSYGYTF. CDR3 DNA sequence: TGTGCCAGCAGCGTAGGAGGGGGCAGCTATGGCTACACCTTC. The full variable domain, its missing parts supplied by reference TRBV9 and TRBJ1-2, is DSGVTQTPKHLITATGQRVTLRCSPRSGDLSVYWYQQSLDQGLQFLIQYYNGEERAKGNILERFSAQQFPDLHSELNLSSLELGDSALYFCASSVGGGSYGYTFGSGTRLTVV.

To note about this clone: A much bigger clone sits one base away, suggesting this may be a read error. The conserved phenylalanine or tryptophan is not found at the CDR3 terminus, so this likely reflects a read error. CDR3 loop: CASGDRGLNTEAFL. The CDR3 DNA follows: TGTGCCAGCGGAGACAGGGGGTTGAACACTGAAGCTTTCCTT. The chain is built from TRBV3-1 and TRBJ1-1; 9 positions agree with TRBD1. After removal of 8 bases from V and 0 bases from J, the junction contained 4 bases not matched to a gene. Germline V lookup: CDR1 LGHDT, CDR2 YNNKEL (reference sequence). This CDR3 has 14 residues.

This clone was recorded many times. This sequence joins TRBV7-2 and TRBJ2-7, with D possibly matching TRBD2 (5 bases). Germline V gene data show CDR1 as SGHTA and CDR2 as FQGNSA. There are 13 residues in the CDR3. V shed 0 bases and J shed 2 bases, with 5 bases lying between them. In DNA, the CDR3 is TGTGCCAGCAGCTTAGCCGGGGCCTACGAGCAGTACTTC. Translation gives CASSLAGAYEQYF.

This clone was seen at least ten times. CDR3 region: CASSFQGGDRGNIQYF. The CDR3 coding sequence is TGTGCCAGCAGCTTTCAGGGAGGGGACAGAGGAAACATTCAGTACTTC. The chain carries TRBV11-3 and TRBJ2-4, with D possibly being TRBD1 or TRBD2 (7 bases each). The CDR3 is 16 amino acids. Germline V lookup: CDR1 SGHNT, CDR2 YENEEA. With 3 bases removed from V and 6 bases from J, the gap between germline ends came to 18 bases.

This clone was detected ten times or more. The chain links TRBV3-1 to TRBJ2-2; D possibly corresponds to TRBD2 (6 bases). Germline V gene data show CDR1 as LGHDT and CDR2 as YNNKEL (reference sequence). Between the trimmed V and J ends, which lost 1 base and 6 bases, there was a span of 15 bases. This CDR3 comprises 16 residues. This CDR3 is CASSQVRPTGAGELFF. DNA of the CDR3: TGTGCCAGCAGCCAAGTTAGACCAACGGGGGCCGGGGAGCTGTTTTTT.

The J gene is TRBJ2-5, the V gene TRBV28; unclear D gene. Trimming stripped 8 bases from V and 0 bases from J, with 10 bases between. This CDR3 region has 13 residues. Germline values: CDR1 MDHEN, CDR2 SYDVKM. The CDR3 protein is CASRGANQETQYF. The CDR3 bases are TGTGCCAGCCGAGGAGCTAACCAAGAGACCCAGTACTTC.

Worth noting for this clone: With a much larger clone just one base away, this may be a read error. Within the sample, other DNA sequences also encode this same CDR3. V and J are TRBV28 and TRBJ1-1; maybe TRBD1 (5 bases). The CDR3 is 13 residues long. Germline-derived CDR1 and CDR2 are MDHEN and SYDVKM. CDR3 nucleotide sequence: TGTGCCAGCAGGAAGGGGCGGAACACTGAAGCTTTTTTT. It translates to CASRKGRNTEAFF.

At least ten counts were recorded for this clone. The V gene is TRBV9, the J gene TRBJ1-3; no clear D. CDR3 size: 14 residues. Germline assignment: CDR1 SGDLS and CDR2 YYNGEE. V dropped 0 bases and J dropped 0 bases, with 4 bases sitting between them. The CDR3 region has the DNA TGTGCCAGCAGCGTAGATTACTCTGGAAACACCATATATTTT. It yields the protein CASSVDYSGNTIYF.

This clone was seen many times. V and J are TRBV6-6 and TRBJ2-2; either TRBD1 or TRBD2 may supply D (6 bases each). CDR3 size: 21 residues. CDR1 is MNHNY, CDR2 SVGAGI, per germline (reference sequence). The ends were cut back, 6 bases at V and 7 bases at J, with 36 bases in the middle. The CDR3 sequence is CASRTAQGQLVIFRRDGELFF. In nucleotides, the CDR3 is TGTGCCAGCAGAACCGCACAGGGACAACTGGTGATCTTTAGGAGGGACGGGGAGCTGTTTTTT.

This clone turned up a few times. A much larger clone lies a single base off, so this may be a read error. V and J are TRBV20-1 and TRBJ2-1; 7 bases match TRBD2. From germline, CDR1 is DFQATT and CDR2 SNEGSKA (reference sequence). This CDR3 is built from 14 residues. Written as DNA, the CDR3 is TGCAGTGCTCACCACAGACTAGCTCTTTCTGAGCAGCTCTTC. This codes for CSAHHRLALSEQLF.

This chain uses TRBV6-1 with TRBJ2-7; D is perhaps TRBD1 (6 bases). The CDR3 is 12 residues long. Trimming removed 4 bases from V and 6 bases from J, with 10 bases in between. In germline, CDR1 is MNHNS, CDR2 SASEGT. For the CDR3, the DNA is TGTGCCAGCAGTGCTACAGGGAGCGAGCAGTACTTC. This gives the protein CASSATGSEQYF.

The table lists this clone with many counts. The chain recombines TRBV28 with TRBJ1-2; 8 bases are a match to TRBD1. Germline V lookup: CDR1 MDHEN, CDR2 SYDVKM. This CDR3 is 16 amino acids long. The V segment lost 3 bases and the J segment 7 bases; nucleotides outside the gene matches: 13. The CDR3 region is CASSLSPGQVRGGYTF. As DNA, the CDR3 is TGTGCCAGCAGTTTGAGCCCGGGACAGGTGAGAGGTGGCTACACCTTC.

The CDR3 region is CASSQGQNTDTQYF. CDR3 bases: TGTGCCAGCAGCCAAGGACAGAACACAGATACGCAGTATTTT. This rearrangement joins TRBV4-2 to TRBJ2-3; D is possibly TRBD1 (5 bases). The V end was cut by 1 base, the J end by 2 bases, with 7 bases between. This CDR3 comprises 14 residues. From germline, CDR1 is LGHNA and CDR2 YNFKEQ.

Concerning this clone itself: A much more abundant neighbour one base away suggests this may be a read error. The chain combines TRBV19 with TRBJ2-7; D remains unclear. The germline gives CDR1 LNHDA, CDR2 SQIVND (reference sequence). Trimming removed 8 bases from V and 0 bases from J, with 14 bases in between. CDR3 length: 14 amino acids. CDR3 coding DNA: TGTGCCAGTGATAAGGGCCGCGGCTCCTACGAGCAGTACTTC. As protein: CASDKGRGSYEQYF.